The clone carrying this TCR beta chain was observed a handful of times. Different DNA sequences within this sample yield the same CDR3. Clones were read by immunoSEQ multiplex PCR, and TCRdb kept only the in-frame ones, dropping some. Here the sample spans over 120,000 clones, just under 95% being singletons. This entry belongs to a study of T cell responses to AZD1222 COVID-19 vaccine. The TCR comes from an adult who had recovered from COVID-19. The sequencing here drew on peripheral blood, taken after recovery from COVID-19.

The CDR3 spells CASSLGVTGELFF. The CDR3 region has the DNA TGCGCCAGCAGCTTGGGCGTCACCGGGGAGCTGTTTTTT. The V gene is TRBV5-1, the J gene TRBJ2-2; D unresolved. Trimming stripped 0 bases from V and 4 bases from J, with 4 bases between. The CDR3 has 13 amino acids. The germline gives CDR1 SGHRS, CDR2 YFSETQ.